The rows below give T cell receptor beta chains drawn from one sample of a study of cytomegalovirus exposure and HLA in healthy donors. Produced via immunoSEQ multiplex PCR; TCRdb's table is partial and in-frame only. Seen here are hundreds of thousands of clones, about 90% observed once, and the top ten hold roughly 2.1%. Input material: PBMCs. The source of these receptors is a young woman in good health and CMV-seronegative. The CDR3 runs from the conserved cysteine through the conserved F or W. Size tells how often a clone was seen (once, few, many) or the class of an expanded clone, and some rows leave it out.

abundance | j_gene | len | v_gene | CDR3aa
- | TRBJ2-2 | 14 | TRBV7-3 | CASSSLGQAGELFF
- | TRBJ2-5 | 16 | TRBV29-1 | CTTLRLAGAPGETQYF
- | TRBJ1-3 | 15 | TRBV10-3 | CAISENRVSGNTIYF
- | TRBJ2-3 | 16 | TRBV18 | CASSPLRGGSFSTQYF
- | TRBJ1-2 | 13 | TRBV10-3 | CAISPGQDYGYTF
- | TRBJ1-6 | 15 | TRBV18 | CASSPDSSYNSPLHF
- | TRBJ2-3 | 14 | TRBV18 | CASSWGGSTDTQYF
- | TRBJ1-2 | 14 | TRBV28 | CASSLSAEKLGYTF
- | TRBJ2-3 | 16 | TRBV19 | CASTLGGGAYTDTQYF
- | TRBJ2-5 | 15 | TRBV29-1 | CSVVPGGTGVETQYF
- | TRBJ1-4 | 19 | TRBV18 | CASSPPRGAGGATNEKLFF
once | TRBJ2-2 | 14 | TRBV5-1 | CASRLLGGHGELFF
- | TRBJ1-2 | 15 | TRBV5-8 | CASSLTTDRSSGYTF
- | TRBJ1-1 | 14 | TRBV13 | CASSSQFRETEAFF
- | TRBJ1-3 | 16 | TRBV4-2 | CASSQAGTGAGNTIYF
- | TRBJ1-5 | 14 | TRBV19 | CASRRRAGNQPQHF
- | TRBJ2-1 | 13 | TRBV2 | CASSEQGLNEQFF
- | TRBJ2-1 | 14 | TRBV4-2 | CASSQTPAYGEQFF
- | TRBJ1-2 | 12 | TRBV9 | CASSHGGGGYTF
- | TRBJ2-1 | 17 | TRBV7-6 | CASSTLTGPTSHNEQFF
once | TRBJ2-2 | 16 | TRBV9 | CASSVRRGADTGELFF
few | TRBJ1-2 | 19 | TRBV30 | CAWRKSPFAPDMANYGYTF
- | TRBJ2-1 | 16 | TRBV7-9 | CASSPGRGSSYNEQFF
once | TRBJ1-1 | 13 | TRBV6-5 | CASSYGQGTEAFF
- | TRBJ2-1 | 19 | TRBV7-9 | CASSLAGLAGTVVYNEQFF
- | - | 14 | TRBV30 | CAWSDAGTDYEQYF
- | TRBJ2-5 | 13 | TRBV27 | CASSLSSVETQYF
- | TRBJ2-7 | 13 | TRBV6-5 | CASSRTGGAEQYF
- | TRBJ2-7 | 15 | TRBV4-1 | CASSQTDRAGYEQYF
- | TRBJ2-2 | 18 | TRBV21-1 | CASSPNRGQDPNTGELFF
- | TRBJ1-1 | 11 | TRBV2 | CASKFRSEAFF
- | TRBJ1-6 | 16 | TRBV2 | CASSLQGAAYNSPLHF
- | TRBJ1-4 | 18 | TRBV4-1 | CASSQLGEGVRTNEKLFF
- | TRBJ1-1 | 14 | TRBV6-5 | CASSSPDRGTEAFF
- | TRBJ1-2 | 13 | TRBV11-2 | CASSLDSLISYTF
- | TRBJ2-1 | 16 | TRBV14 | CASSQSGRGAYNEQFF
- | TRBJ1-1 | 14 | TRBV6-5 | CASSYARGYTEAFF
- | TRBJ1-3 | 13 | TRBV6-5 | CAGLTGVGNTIYF
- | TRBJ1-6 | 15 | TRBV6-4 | CASSVEAGNNSPLHF
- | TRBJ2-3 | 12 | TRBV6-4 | CASSDNTDTQYF
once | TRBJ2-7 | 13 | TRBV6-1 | CASGGDLLPEQYF